This T cell receptor (beta chain) was sequenced in a study of CXCR3-negative and CXCR3-positive naive CD8 T cells. Study as a whole: Sequencing brought in about 135 million TRB reads altogether, and each library got about 1.5 +/- 0.3 million. Study-wide results and limits: Researchers reported similar TRBV-TRBJ usage in naive CXCR3-negative and CXCR3-positive cells, though memory differed. Hydrophobicity was higher for TRB CDR3s found in CXCR3-positive naive cells than in CXCR3-negative naive cells.

Sorts performed in triplicate captured more than 250,000 cells each from every CD8+ T cell subset. Cells classed as naive CD8+ T cells were CD45RO-CCR7+CD27+CD95-. Researchers prepared the TRB cDNA libraries using 5' RACE with UMI labels. TCRdb reanalyzed the 5' RACE reads, giving one entry per CDR3 protein sequence and no DNA. The sample totals about 86,000 distinct CDR3 sequences. The length of the CDR3 is 16 residues. Germline V CDR1 and CDR2: MNHEY, SVGAGI. A remark on this clonotype: No antigen is known for it.

This TCR derives from a human donor in good health. Some clones in this sample may be carry-over from other donors' samples. Sequenced sample: naive CXCR3+ CD8+ T cells from blood. The subset: CD45RO-CCR7+CD27+CD95- naive CD8+ T cells expressing CXCR3 (TNR3+). The chain combines TRBV6-5 with TRBJ1-3; the D gene TCRdb calls, TRBD1, cannot be checked with no DNA. CDR3 amino acids: CASTNRVPSGGNTIYF.